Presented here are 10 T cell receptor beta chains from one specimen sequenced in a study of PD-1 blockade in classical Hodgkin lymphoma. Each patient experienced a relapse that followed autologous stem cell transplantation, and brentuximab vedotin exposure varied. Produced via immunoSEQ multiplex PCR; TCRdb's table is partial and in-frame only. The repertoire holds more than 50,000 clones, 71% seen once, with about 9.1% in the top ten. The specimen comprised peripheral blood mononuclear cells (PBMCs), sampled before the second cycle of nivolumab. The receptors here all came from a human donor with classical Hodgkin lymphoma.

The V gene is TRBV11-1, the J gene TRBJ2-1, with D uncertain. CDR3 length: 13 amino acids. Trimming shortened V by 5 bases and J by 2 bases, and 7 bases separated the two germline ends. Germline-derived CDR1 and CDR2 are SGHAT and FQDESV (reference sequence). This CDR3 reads CASSLSPYNEQFF. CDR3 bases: TGTGCCAGCAGCCTGAGTCCCTACAATGAGCAGTTCTTC.

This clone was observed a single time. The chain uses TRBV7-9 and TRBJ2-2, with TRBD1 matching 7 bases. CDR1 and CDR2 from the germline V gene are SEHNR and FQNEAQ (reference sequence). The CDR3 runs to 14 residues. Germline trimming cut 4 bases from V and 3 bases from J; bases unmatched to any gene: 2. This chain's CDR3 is CASSYTGDTGELFF. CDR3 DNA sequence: TGTGCCAGCAGCTATACAGGGGACACCGGGGAGCTGTTTTTT.

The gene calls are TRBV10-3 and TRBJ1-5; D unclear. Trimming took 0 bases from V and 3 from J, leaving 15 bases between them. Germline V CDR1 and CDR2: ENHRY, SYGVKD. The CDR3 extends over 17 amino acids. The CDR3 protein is CAISESESKGFNQPQHF. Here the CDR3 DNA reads TGTGCCATCAGTGAGTCCGAGTCAAAGGGCTTCAATCAGCCCCAGCATTTT.

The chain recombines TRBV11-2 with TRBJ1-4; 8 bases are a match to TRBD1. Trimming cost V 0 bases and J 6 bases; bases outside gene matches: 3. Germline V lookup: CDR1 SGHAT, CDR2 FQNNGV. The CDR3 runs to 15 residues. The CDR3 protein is CASSLDTGGDEKLFF. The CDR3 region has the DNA TGTGCCAGCAGCTTAGACACAGGGGGAGATGAAAAACTGTTTTTT.

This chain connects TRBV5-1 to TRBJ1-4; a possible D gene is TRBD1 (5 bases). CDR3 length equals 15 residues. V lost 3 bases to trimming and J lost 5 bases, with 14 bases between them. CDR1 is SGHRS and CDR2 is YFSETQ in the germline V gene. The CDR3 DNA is TGCGCCAGCAGCTCGGCCGGGACTCGAAATGAAAAACTGTTTTTT. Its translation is CASSSAGTRNEKLFF.

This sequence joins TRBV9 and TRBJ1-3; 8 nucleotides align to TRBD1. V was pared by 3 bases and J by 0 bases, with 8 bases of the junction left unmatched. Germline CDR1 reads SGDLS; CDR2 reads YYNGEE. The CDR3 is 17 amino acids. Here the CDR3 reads CASSGVDRVISGNTIYF. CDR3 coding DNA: TGTGCCAGCAGCGGAGTGGACAGGGTAATCTCTGGAAACACCATATATTTT.

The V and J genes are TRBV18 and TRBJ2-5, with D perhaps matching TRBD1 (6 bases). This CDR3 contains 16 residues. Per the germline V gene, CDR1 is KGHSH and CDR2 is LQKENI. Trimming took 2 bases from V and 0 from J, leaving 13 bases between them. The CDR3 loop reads CASSPGDIPYQETQYF. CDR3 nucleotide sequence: TGTGCCAGCTCACCAGGGGACATACCGTACCAAGAGACCCAGTACTTC.

The CDR3 reads CASSPGVLHGYTF. CDR3 DNA: TGCGCCAGCAGCCCGGGCGTACTCCATGGCTACACCTTC. The chain is built from TRBV5-1 and TRBJ1-2; D not resolved. This CDR3 is 13 amino acids long. Germline CDR1 SGHRS, CDR2 YFSETQ. Trimming shortened V by 4 bases and J by 6 bases, and 13 bases separated the two germline ends. The whole variable domain, filled in from reference TRBV5-1 and TRBJ1-2, reads KAGVTQTPRYLIKTRGQQVTLSCSPISGHRSVSWYQQTPGQGLQFLFEYFSETQRNKGNFPGRFSGRQFSNSRSEMNVSTLELGDSALYLCASSPGVLHGYTFGSGTRLTVV.

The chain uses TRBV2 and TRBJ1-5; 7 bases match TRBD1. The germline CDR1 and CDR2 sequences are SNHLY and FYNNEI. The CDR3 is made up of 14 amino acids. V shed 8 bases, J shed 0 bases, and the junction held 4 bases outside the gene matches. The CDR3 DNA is TGTGCCAGCGGGACAGTTTATAGCAATCAGCCCCAGCATTTT. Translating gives CASGTVYSNQPQHF.

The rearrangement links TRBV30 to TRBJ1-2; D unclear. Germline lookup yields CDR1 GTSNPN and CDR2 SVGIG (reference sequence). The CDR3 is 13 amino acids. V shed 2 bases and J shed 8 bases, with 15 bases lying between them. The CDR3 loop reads CAWSPWTAYGYTF. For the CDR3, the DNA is TGTGCCTGGAGTCCCTGGACCGCTTACGGCTACACCTTC.